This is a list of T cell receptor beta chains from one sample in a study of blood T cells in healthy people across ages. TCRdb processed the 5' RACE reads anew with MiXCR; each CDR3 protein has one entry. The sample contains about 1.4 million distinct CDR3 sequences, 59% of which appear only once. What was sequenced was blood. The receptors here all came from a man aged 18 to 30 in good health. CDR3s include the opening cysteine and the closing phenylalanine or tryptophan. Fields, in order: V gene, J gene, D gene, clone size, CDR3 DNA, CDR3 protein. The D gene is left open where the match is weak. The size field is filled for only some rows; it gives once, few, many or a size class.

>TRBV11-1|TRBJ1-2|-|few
TGTGCCAGCAGCCGCTATGGGCCGGATCCCACCAAACCCCCTACCGTTTATGGCTACACCTTC
CASSRYGPDPTKPPTVYGYTF
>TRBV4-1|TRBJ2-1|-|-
TGCGCCAGCAGCCATCCAATCCCGGGACATTCGGCCTACAATGAGCAGTTCTTC
CASSHPIPGHSAYNEQFF
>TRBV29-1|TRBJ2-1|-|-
TGCAGCGTTGGAGGGACTTTCCTTTTCAATGAGCAGTTCTTC
CSVGGTFLFNEQFF
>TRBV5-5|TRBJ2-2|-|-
TGTGCCAGCAGCTCTGCAGGGGTTAACACCGGGGAGCTGTTTTTT
CASSSAGVNTGELFF
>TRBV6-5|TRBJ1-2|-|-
TGTGCCCGCAGTGACGGACTCAACTATGGCTACACCTTC
CARSDGLNYGYTF
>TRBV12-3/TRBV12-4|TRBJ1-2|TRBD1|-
TGTGCCAGCAGCCCGGGACAGGACTTTTATGGCTACACCTTC
CASSPGQDFYGYTF
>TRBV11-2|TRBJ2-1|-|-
TGTGCCAGCAGCCGATCAGGGAGGAGAGATGAGCAGTTCTTC
CASSRSGRRDEQFF
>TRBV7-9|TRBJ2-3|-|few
TGTGCCAGCAGCTTAGTCGTAGGGGCCACAGATACGCAGTATTTT
CASSLVVGATDTQYF
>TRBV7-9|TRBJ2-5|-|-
TGTGCCAGCAGCTTAGCTAGCGCACAAGAGACCCAGTACTTC
CASSLASAQETQYF
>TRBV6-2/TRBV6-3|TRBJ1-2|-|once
TGTGCCAGCAGTTACTCGAAAAGTCTAGGCACAGAATACTACACCTTC
CASSYSKSLGTEYYTF
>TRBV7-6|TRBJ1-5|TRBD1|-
TGTGCCAGCAGCCAGGGACAGATCAATCAGCCCCAGCATTTT
CASSQGQINQPQHF
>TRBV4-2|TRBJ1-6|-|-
TGTGCCAGCAGCCAAGAAGGGCAGGAATTTTCACCCCTCCACTTT
CASSQEGQEFSPLHF
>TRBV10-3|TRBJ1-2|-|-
TGTGCCATCAGCGACAGGAGGAACTATGGCTACACCTTC
CAISDRRNYGYTF
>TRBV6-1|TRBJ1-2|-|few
TGTGCCAGCAGTGAAGCGGACGTCCCTAACTATGGCTACACCTTC
CASSEADVPNYGYTF
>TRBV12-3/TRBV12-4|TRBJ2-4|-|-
TGTGCCATCGGGCCCCCACCGTACTTC
CAIGPPPYF
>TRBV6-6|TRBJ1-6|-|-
TGTGCCAGCAGTTACTCGGCTGGGGTGGATTTTGATTCACCCCTCCACTTT
CASSYSAGVDFDSPLHF
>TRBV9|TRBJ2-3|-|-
TGTGCCAGCAGCGTAATGGAAGGCAGGGTCATAGATACGCAGTATTTT
CASSVMEGRVIDTQYF
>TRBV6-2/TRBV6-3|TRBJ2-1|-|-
TGTGCCAGCAGCTGGCTCCGGGACAATGAGCAGTTCTTC
CASSWLRDNEQFF
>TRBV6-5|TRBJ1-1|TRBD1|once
TGTGCCAGCAGTTACTCGTTTAGTCAAAACAGGGGCAAAGGGAACACTGAAGCTTTCTTT
CASSYSFSQNRGKGNTEAFF
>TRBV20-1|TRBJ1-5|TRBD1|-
TGCAGTGCTAGAGACGACAGGGTGGGCGGCAATCAGCCCCAGCATTTT
CSARDDRVGGNQPQHF
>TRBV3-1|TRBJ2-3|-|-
TGTGCCAGCAGCCAAGATCCCGAAGACACAGATACGCAGTATTTT
CASSQDPEDTDTQYF
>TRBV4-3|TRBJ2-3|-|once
TGCGCCAGCAGCCAAAATCGACTAGTTATTTTTCCAGATACGCAGTATTTT
CASSQNRLVIFPDTQYF
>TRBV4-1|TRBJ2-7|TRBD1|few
TGCGCCAGCAGCCGAGATCAGGGGGACTCCTACGAGCAGTACTTC
CASSRDQGDSYEQYF
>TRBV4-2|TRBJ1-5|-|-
TGTGCCAGCAGCCAATCGACCAGTACGAGCAATCAGCCCCAGCATTTT
CASSQSTSTSNQPQHF
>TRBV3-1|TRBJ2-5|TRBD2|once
TGTGCCAGCAGGCACCGTCCCACGGCGGGGGGCAAGGAGACCCAGTACTTC
CASRHRPTAGGKETQYF
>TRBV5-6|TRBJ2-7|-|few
TGTGCCAGCAGCTTGGTCCACGGACTCCACGAGCAGTACTTC
CASSLVHGLHEQYF
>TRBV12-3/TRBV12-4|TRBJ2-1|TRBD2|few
TGTGCCAGCAGTGGACTAGCGGGAGAGTACTCCTACAATGAGCAGTTCTTC
CASSGLAGEYSYNEQFF
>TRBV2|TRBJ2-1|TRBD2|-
TGTGCCAGCAGGAGAGGTAGCGGGAGTAAAAATGAGCAGTTCTTC
CASRRGSGSKNEQFF